These T cell receptor beta chains were read from a single sample in a study of cytomegalovirus exposure and HLA in healthy donors. The table came from immunoSEQ multiplex PCR; TCRdb's copy has only in-frame clones and leaves some out. Counted here are roughly 150,000 clones, roughly three quarters occurring once; the ten biggest clones make up approximately 15%. The specimen was PBMCs. Receptors were obtained from a woman aged 40 to 50 in good health and CMV-seronegative. CDR3s leave out the opening cysteine and the closing phenylalanine or tryptophan. The D gene is left open where the match is weak.

d_call j_call v_call cdr3_aa
NA TRBJ1-3 TRBV9 ASSVDPDSGNTIY
TRBD1 TRBJ1-5 TRBV18 ASSPGQTGWTQPQH
TRBD1 TRBJ1-4 TRBV5-4 ASSSGGQGASEKLF
NA TRBJ1-1 TRBV19 ASSAGTMNTEAF
NA TRBJ2-1 TRBV7-2 ASSVTIFVGQF
NA TRBJ1-3 TRBV21-1 ARIHSPRGDPSSGNTIY
NA TRBJ2-7 TRBV19 ASSFLDSSSYEQY
TRBD1 TRBJ2-1 TRBV6-6 ASSYNGQDHRDEQF
NA TRBJ2-6 TRBV28 ASSSNGDALAGANVLT
NA TRBJ1-4 TRBV5-6 ASSSSPGSTNEKLF
TRBD1 TRBJ2-6 TRBV5-1 ASSLGGPGANVLT
TRBD1 TRBJ2-2 TRBV19 ASSIHRDRGRFRPNTGELF
NA TRBJ2-7 TRBV7-3 ASSSRVTREQY
NA TRBJ2-7 TRBV6-1 ASRGAQGGPYEQY
TRBD2 TRBJ2-7 TRBV4-2 ASSQVAGTTYEQY
TRBD2 TRBJ2-1 TRBV15 ATSRTGLGGEQF
TRBD2 TRBJ2-3 TRBV29-1 SVEAQGGRRTDTQY
TRBD2 TRBJ2-4 TRBV20-1 TPGGNIQY
TRBD2 TRBJ2-5 TRBV11-3 ASSLWAGVPRTQY
TRBD2 TRBJ2-3 TRBV6-4 ASSSGLAGTHWVERDTQY
TRBD2 TRBJ2-1 TRBV27 ASSFRLAGYNEQF
TRBD2 TRBJ2-2 TRBV9 ASSVVGGANTGELF
NA TRBJ2-6 TRBV28 ASRAGSGANVLT
TRBD2 TRBJ2-3 TRBV4-1 ASSQGPSGSLSDTQY
TRBD1 TRBJ1-1 TRBV12-5 ASGPWGAGGMRTEAF
TRBD1 TRBJ2-7 TRBV5-1 ASSSTGQGAYEQY
NA TRBJ1-2 TRBV2 ASRFSNYGYT
NA TRBJ2-7 TRBV4-3 ASSQDLRRAESYEQY
NA TRBJ1-2 TRBV7-2 ASSLSQGPRVGGYT
NA TRBJ1-2 TRBV4-2 ASSQTLEQIARYGYT